Detailed here is one T cell receptor (beta chain). What it binds is not known. Repertoires were generated with immunoSEQ multiplex PCR, while TCRdb's copy carries only in-frame clones and drops some. This sample has around 450,000 clones, with roughly nine tenths found just once. Regarding treatment: 15 to 20 received Ad26.COV2.S at low or high dose, single or two shots; roughly five received placebo; per-sample allocation not given. Collection of the samples took place on day 63 after the first injection of vaccine or placebo. The data were taken from a study of Ad26.COV2.S vaccination and SARS-CoV-2 variants. Findings of the study overall: Vaccine recipients showed a spike-specific TCR breadth that was higher than in placebo recipients.

Germline V lookup: CDR1 KGHSH, CDR2 LQKENI. Trimming cost V 4 bases and J 8 bases, with 14 bases left between them. CDR3 size: 13 residues. The genes are TRBV18 and TRBJ1-1; D might be TRBD1 (6 bases). Specimen: peripheral blood, collected in a trial of Ad26.COV2.S vaccine versus placebo. This receptor was taken from a person aged 18-60 years who received the Ad26.COV2.S COVID-19 vaccine or a placebo. As DNA, the CDR3 is TGTGCCAGCTCACTGGTCCATGGACAGGAAGCTTTCTTT. This gives the protein CASSLVHGQEAFF.